The source of this T cell receptor (beta chain) is a study of T-cell memory formation after mild COVID-19. About the study: TCR clusters were mostly confined to one donor each. Study-wide results and caveats: Pre-infection memory carried some responding clones, suggesting that cross-reactive memory joined. SARS-CoV-2 specificity was not confirmed for second-wave clones peaking on day 37.

TCRdb ran MiXCR on the 5' RACE reads and lists one entry per CDR3 protein. The table records 25,000 to 30,000 distinct CDR3 sequences, about 16% of them present only once. This clonotype was recorded at least ten times. Its antigen remains unidentified. Between the trimmed V and J ends, which lost 8 bases and 4 bases, there was a span of 16 bases. CDR1 and CDR2 (germline): SGDLS, YYNGEE. The CDR3 contains 15 residues. The sequenced material came from PBMCs or a T cell subset sorted from them (not recorded which). The sequence came from an adult who had mild COVID-19 (a few samples of this study predate the infection). Cell type and time point are not known. The chain has TRBV9 and TRBJ1-6; maybe TRBD1 (6 bases). CDR3 nucleotides: TGTGCCAGTTCTGGACAGCCATCTTATAATTCACCCCTCCACTTT. Translated, it gives CASSGQPSYNSPLHF. The full variable domain, with the rest looked up from reference TRBV9 and TRBJ1-6, is DSGVTQTPKHLITATGQRVTLRCSPRSGDLSVYWYQQSLDQGLQFLIQYYNGEERAKGNILERFSAQQFPDLHSELNLSSLELGDSALYFCASSGQPSYNSPLHFGNGTRLTVT.